This TCR beta chain is from a study of blood T cell repertoires in COVID-19. Looking at the study overall: The samples span acute and convalescent COVID-19 from the United States, Italy and Spain.

This CDR3 spans 14 amino acids. V lost 5 bases to trimming and J lost 7 bases, with 15 bases between them. Germline V gene data show CDR1 as MGHRA and CDR2 as YSYEKL. Authors' processing steps: Researchers report that nucleated cell counts were estimated from reference gene primer amplification. Clones were read by immunoSEQ multiplex PCR, and TCRdb kept only the in-frame ones, dropping some. D and trimming come from the DNA, and the V and J calls and clone size come from that table. Of more than 120,000 clones listed, over 80% were seen once; the top ten hold approximately 40%. Input material: peripheral blood. The genes are TRBV4-1 and TRBJ2-1, with D uncertain. The clonotype was recovered from a man in his fifties or sixties who had recovered from COVID-19. CDR3 in amino acids: CASSNRLGDNEQFF. DNA of the CDR3: TGCGCCAGCAGCAACCGACTGGGTGATAATGAGCAGTTCTTC.